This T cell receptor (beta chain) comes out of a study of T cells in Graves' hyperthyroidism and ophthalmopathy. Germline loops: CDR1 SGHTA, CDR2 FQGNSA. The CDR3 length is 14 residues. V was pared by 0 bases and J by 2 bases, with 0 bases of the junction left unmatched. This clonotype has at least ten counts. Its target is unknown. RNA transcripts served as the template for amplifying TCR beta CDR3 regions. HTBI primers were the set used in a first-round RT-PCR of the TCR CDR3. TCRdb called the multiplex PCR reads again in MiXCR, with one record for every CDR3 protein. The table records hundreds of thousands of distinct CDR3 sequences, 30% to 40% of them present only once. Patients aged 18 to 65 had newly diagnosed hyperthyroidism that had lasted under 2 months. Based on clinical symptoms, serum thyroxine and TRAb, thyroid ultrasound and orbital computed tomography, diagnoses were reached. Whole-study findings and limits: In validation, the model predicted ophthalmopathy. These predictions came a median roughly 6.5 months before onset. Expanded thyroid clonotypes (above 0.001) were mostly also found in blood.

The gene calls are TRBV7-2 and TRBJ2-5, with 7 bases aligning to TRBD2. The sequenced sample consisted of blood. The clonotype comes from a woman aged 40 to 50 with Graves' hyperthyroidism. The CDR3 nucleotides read TGTGCCAGCAGCTTAGCGGGAGGGCAAGAGACCCAGTACTTC. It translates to CASSLAGGQETQYF.